The present T cell receptor (beta chain) was sequenced within a study of tumor-infiltrating lymphocytes in primary liver carcinoma (dated by TCRdb to 2015 to 2018). With respect to the entire study: Between late 2015 and March 2016, a few patients in China with histopathologically diagnosed primary liver carcinoma had their tumors surgically resected. Of the five patients, three men and two women aged 30 to 69 years, four had hepatocellular carcinoma and one had combined HCC and intrahepatic cholangiocarcinoma. The tumors of the five patients were staged as T1-T3 N0M0, with maximum diameters ranging from roughly 4 to 10 cm. Samples yielded roughly 3.5 to 8 million productive TCRbeta reads; read depth did not differ significantly between tissue types. For each liver tumor, the study sampled five regions along with adjacent normal tissue and blood, and applied TCRbeta repertoire sequencing, expression microarrays and whole-exome sequencing. A total of approximately 35 specimens from 5 patients underwent TCRbeta repertoire sequencing, comprising some 25 tumor regions, 5 adjacent noncancerous liver tissues and 5 peripheral blood samples. Technical replicate repertoires showed high reproducibility, with mean shared-clone rates roughly 0.88 and correlation coefficients above 0.95. Summary of the overall study and its limitations: The study included only a handful of patients, and the authors note findings should be validated in a larger study. The top 250 clones accounted for a significantly greater share of the repertoire in tumors than in blood (p = 0.039). Only the TCR beta chain was sequenced, which likely underestimates true repertoire diversity because unpaired alpha chains were not captured. Because the samples were bulk and unsorted, CD4+ and CD8+ T cell repertoires could not be compared. Pairs of tumor regions showed greater repertoire overlap (mean roughly 35%) than tumor-adjacent pairs (roughly 17%) or tumor-blood pairs (approximately 15%), which is consistent with antigen-driven expansion.

A constant-region primer and ProtoScript II reverse transcriptase were used to reverse-transcribe TCRbeta-specific cDNA from around 540 ng total RNA. The TCRbeta libraries were prepared through three rounds of nested multiplex PCR following a slightly modified ARM-PCR procedure. Each of the first two PCR rounds ran for approximately 10 cycles using multiplex TRBV1-TRBV30 forward primers together with a Cbeta reverse primer. Sample barcodes and Illumina adapters were attached in a final 25-cycle PCR using Deep VentR polymerase. Before sequencing, amplicons of 200-500 bp were gel-purified using a QIAquick gel extraction kit. The TCRbeta amplicons were sequenced with 250-bp paired-end reads on an Illumina HiSeq 2500. The authors' analysis ran thus. Trimmomatic v0.33 was used to quality-trim the reads, and FLASH v1.2.11 was used to merge paired reads so that full CDR3 sequences could be recovered. V, D and J germline segments were assigned to the rearranged TCRbeta sequences by MiGEC v1.2.1b. Clonotype statistics and Shannon-Wiener diversity indices were calculated with VDJtools v1.0.0. To cut down on sampling bias, every analysis after diversity analysis relied on just the 250 most abundant clonotypes from each sample. The raw public reads went through TCRdb reprocessing: fastp at Q25, MiXCR clone calling, in-frame beta chains kept. Rows with a matching CDR3 protein are joined into one entry that keeps the most common DNA and genes. The V and J calls were determined by TCRdb, not by the authors. Recorded for this sample are around 330,000 distinct CDR3 sequences; roughly three fifths of them occurred a single time. About a sixth of the sample rests with the top ten.

Blood RNA was extracted from unsorted whole blood with TRIzol reagent; germline DNA came from the DNeasy Blood & Tissue kit. At the time of sampling, the patients were treatment-naive and had chronic HBV infection. Before surgery, 3 to 5 milliliters of peripheral blood were collected into K2EDTA tubes. Concerning this clonotype itself: Its antigen is still unknown. This clone may be a read error of a much larger clone one base away.

CDR1 and CDR2 were assigned from the germline V gene as SQVTM and ANQGSEA. The CDR3 contains 12 residues, cysteine and phenylalanine counted. Only the CDR3 portion is preserved as DNA: 36 bases, with reading frame beginning at the first base. The receptor's source is a woman aged 25 to 39 with primary liver carcinoma and hepatitis B virus infection. The sequenced sample was peripheral blood. The sequence joins TRBV29-1 to TRBJ2-1; the best D guess is TRBD1, with 5 bases matching. The CDR3 region reads CSVTAGYNEQLF. The nucleotide sequence reads TGCAGCGTTACGGCAGGGTACAATGAGCAGCTCTTC.